The next 7 T cell receptor beta chains were all read from a single sample in a study of metastatic and nonmetastatic thyroid tumors (dated by TCRdb to about 2020). No treatment had been received by any patient before thyroid surgery. The library relied on PCR. For sequencing, an Illumina HiSeq 4000 was employed. The public reads were reanalyzed by TCRdb: fastp trimming at Q25, MiXCR alignment, in-frame beta chains only. The sample has around 19,000 clones on record, around a third of them singletons. 11% to 15% of the sample is taken by the ten largest. Material for sequencing was blood. Every receptor here comes from a female donor with papillary thyroid cancer or a benign thyroid nodule (not recorded which). Some clones in this sample may be carry-over from other donors' samples.

By proportion, this clone is medium-sized. V usage is TRBV20-1 and J usage is TRBJ2-1; 10 positions agree with TRBD2. V lost 6 bases to trimming and J lost 7 bases; unmatched junction nucleotides: 12. Germline-derived CDR1 and CDR2 are DFQATT and SNEGSKA (reference sequence). CDR3 size: 15 residues. This CDR3 is CSAQLGVAGGNEQFF. CDR3 sequence (DNA): TGCAGTGCCCAACTGGGGGTAGCGGGGGGAAATGAGCAGTTCTTC.

This rearrangement joins TRBV13 to TRBJ2-2; 8 positions agree with TRBD2. Trimming took 4 bases from V and 4 from J; bases not matched to a gene: 17. In germline, CDR1 is PRHDT, CDR2 FYEKMQ (reference sequence). CDR3 length: 19 residues. CDR3 residues: CASSSPRSGGGGGTGELFF. DNA for the CDR3: TGTGCCAGCAGCTCGCCCAGGTCGGGAGGGGGTGGTGGCACCGGGGAGCTGTTTTTT.

This clone was counted at least ten times. This chain connects TRBV20-1 to TRBJ1-1, with D possibly being TRBD1 (5 bases). CDR1 and CDR2 from the germline V gene are DFQATT and SNEGSKA (reference sequence). Trimming took 3 bases from V and 2 from J, leaving 7 bases between them. The CDR3 consists of 12 residues. The CDR3 coding sequence is TGCAGTGCTAGGAGGGGAAACACTGAAGCTTTCTTT. Translating gives CSARRGNTEAFF.

V is TRBV6-1 and J is TRBJ2-7; no firm D call. Germline V gene sequence: CDR1 MNHNS, CDR2 SASEGT. CDR3 length equals 10 residues. V was shortened by 6 bases and J by 4 bases, with 4 bases between the two germline ends. The CDR3 bases are TGTGCCAGCAGCCCTTACGAGCAGTACTTC. This sequence encodes CASSPYEQYF.

V usage is TRBV6-1 and J usage is TRBJ1-1; perhaps TRBD1 as D (5 bases). Germline CDR1 and CDR2: MNHNS and SASEGT. The CDR3 loop spans 14 amino acids. CDR3 sequence: CATNRGAGYSEAFF. CDR3 in DNA: TGTGCTACCAATAGGGGCGCCGGTTACTCTGAAGCTTTCTTT.

Ten or more counts support this clone. The chain recombines TRBV3-1 with TRBJ1-1; the D gene is possibly TRBD1 (6 bases). The V end was cut by 6 bases, the J end by 0 bases, with 17 bases between. Germline CDR1 LGHDT, CDR2 YNNKEL (reference sequence). CDR3 length: 16 amino acids. DNA for the CDR3: TGTGCCAGCAGTCCGACAGGAAACTATTTGAACACTGAAGCTTTCTTT. Amino acid sequence: CASSPTGNYLNTEAFF.

This clone has a count of ten or more. The chain employs TRBV20-1 and TRBJ2-2; 11 bases align to TRBD2. Trimming took 4 bases from V and 7 from J; bases not matched to a gene: 5. The CDR3 loop spans 14 amino acids. Germline values: CDR1 DFQATT, CDR2 SNEGSKA (reference sequence). The CDR3 sequence is CSATSGGFGGELFF. For the CDR3, the DNA is TGCAGTGCTACTAGCGGGGGGTTCGGCGGGGAGCTGTTTTTT.